This T cell receptor (beta chain) was captured by sequencing in a study of blood T cell repertoires in COVID-19. Study at large: PBMCs, B-cell-depleted T cells, or T cells provided the cDNA or gDNA that made up the material.

Germline lookup yields CDR1 SGHTA and CDR2 FQGNSA. This CDR3 comprises 18 residues. After removal of 3 bases from V and 0 bases from J, the junction contained 9 bases not matched to a gene. Only in-frame clones appear in the TCRdb table, and some are missing; sequencing was by immunoSEQ multiplex PCR. Found here are about 130,000 clones, 81% of them singletons; the top ten hold about 17%. Seattle researchers signed up patients amid active infection and tracked them longitudinally. The chain employs TRBV7-2 and TRBJ2-7, with 12 bases lining up with TRBD2. Sequenced input: peripheral blood. The clonotype comes from a man aged 25-45 years with COVID-19, enrolled during active disease. CDR3 sequence (DNA): TGTGCCAGCAGCTTTACCTCTAGCGGGGGGGCCACCTCCTACGAGCAGTACTTC. Translation: CASSFTSSGGATSYEQYF.